This TCR beta chain was observed in a study of T cell repertoires in ileal Crohn's disease (dated by TCRdb to the late 2010s). In terms of the full investigation: The median duration of disease was roughly 7.6 years, and at the time of surgery around 36% of patients were active smokers. All patients had surgery for a complication: stricturing disease in 61% and penetrating disease in 39%. Roughly half of the patients were given postoperative therapy, with around eleven receiving thiopurines and around 20 receiving anti-TNF agents. Biopsies taken from the inflamed portion of the ileum in the surgical resection specimen were designated as M0 samples. Roughly 500 nanograms of biopsy DNA per sample were submitted for commercial TCRB immunosequencing. TCR repertoire analysis was performed in fewer than 70 Crohn's disease patients drawn from a prospective multicentre cohort. Running in parallel with the study was a multicentre cohort set up to find predictors of early endoscopic recurrence following ileocolonic resection. A Rutgeerts score higher than i0 was the definition used for endoscopic postoperative recurrence. A total of roughly 170 mucosal samples from 57 patients were sequenced, collected from several sites on the surgical specimen and at postoperative endoscopy. Study-level results and caveats: Endoscopic recurrence was linked to a higher percentage of high-frequency clones at surgery, and recurrence occurred in every patient whose clonality exceeded 26.8% (18/57). Mucosal CD4 and CD8 T cells were sorted and sequenced only in a subgroup of patients, the size of which was not stated. Compared with CD4 T cells, sorted CD8 T cells contained more high-frequency clones, which suggests that the mucosal expansions were mostly CD8. A significantly higher proportion of clonal expansions was observed in active smokers at surgery than in non-smokers (approximately 26% vs 20%, p=0.02).

The time point label for this specimen denotes: inflamed ileum from the surgical specimen. Adults with ileal or ileocolonic Crohn's disease and an indication for ileocolonic resection were eligible for inclusion. Before DNA extraction, whole ileal mucosal biopsies were kept frozen at -80 degrees C. Genomic DNA was isolated from frozen whole biopsies using a TRizol-based method, and the DNA was quantified with a NanoDrop 2000 spectrophotometer. The method behind the library was the immunoSEQ multiplex PCR assay. CDR3 regions were amplified from genomic DNA by Adaptive Biotechnology using a two-step, amplification bias-controlled multiplex PCR. The first PCR used primers for every V and J gene segment; the second PCR added barcodes and Illumina adapters. An Illumina instrument was used to sequence the CDR3 libraries. In the original analysis: The analysis used both the pipelines supplied by the vendor and custom analysis of the raw data in R/Bioconductor with R version 3.3.0. Clonality, which ranges from 0 to 1, was calculated as the inverse of the normalised Shannon entropy across all productive clones. High-frequency clones were defined as the repertoire share of the top 100 clones, retaining only clones passing a 95% confidence test. Overlap between samples was measured with the Morisita-Horn index, while repertoire diversity was measured with the Simpson index. Sourced from immuneACCESS, this table was stored by TCRdb with only in-frame sequences that have V and J called. A share of the clones is absent; for the studies checked, an unresolved V gene accounts for under half, and the remainder has no known explanation. V and J calls and clone size are those listed in that table; D and trimming were worked out from the DNA. The sample data list around 7,000 clones, and around 83% of these were observed just once. 10% of the sample comes from the top ten.

Comment on this clone: The target of this receptor is not known. No much larger clone is present one base from it, and per-base qualities are unavailable.

V and J lose 0 bases and 7 bases, and a span of 10 bases separates them. CDR1 and CDR2 were assigned from the germline V gene as WSHSY and SAAADI. The CDR3 contains 13 residues, cysteine and phenylalanine counted. Just the 39-base CDR3 DNA is kept, in frame starting at base 1. Input material: ileal tissue. This TCR derives from an adult with Crohn's disease. The sequence is built from TRBV10-2 and TRBJ2-7; the D gene lacks a confident call. The CDR3: CASSESARLEQYF. The DNA sequence reads TGCGCCAGCAGTGAGTCGGCACGGCTGGAGCAGTACTTC.